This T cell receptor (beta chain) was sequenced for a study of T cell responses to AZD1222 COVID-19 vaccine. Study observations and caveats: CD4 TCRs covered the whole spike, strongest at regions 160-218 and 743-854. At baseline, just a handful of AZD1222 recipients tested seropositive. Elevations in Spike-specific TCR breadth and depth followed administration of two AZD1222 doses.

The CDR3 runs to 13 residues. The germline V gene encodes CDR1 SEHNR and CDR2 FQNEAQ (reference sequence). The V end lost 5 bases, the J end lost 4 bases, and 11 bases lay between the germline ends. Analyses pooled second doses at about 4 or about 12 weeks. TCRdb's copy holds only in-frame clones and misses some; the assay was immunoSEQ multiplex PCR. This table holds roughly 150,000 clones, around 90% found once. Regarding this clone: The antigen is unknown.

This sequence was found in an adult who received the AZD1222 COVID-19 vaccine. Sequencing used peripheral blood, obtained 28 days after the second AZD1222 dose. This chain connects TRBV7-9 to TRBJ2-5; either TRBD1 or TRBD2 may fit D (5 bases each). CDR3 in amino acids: CASSPGTRETQYF. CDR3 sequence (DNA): TGTGCCAGCAGCCCGGGGACCCGAGAGACCCAGTACTTC.